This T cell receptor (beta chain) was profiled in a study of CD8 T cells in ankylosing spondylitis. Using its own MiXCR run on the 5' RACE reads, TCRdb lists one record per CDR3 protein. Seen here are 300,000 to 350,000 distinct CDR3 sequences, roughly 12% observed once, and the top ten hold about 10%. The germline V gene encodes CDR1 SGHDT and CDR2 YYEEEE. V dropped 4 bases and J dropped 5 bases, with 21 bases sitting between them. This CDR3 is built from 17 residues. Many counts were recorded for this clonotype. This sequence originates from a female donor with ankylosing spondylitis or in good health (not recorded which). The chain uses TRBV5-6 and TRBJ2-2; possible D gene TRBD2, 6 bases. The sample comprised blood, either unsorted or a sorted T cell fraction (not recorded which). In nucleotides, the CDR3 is TGTGCCAGCAGCCCCGGAGGGTGGATGGTAAAAACCGGGGAGCTGTTTTTT. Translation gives CASSPGGWMVKTGELFF.